This T cell receptor (beta chain) came from a study of cytomegalovirus exposure and HLA in healthy donors. Comment on this clone: Its antigen is undetermined.

Per germline, CDR1 MRHNA and CDR2 SNTAGT. This CDR3 has 15 residues. Trimming stripped 3 bases from V and 0 bases from J, with 10 bases between. The data were produced by immunoSEQ multiplex PCR, yet TCRdb's version contains in-frame clones alone and is incomplete. This table holds about 150,000 clones, approximately 90% found once. Overall study results and limits: Confirmation in vitro established that a few CMV-associated chains were specific for CMV antigens. The listing of roughly 160 TCR beta chains classed them as cytomegalovirus-associated. The classifier, whose performance was assessed in both the original and validation cohorts, reportedly diagnosed cytomegalovirus status with high specificity and sensitivity.

Sequencing used PBMCs. The receptor comes from a man between 18 and 29 years old in good health and CMV-seronegative. The chain uses TRBV6-4 and TRBJ2-3; TRBD2 is a possible D gene (6 bases). CDR3 in amino acids: CASSEVGRSTDTQYF. The CDR3 bases are TGTGCCAGCAGTGAGGTCGGGAGAAGCACAGATACGCAGTATTTT.